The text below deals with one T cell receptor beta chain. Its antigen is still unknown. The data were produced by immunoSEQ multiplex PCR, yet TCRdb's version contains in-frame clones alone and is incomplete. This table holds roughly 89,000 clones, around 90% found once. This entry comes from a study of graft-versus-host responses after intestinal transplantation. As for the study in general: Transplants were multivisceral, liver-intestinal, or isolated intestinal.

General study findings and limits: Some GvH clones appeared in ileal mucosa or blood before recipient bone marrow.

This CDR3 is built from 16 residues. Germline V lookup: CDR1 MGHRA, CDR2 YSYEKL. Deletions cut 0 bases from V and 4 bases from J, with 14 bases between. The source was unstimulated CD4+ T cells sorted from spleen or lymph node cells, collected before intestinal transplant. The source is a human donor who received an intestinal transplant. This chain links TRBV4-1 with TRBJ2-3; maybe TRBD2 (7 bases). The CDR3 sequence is CASSQDPTGGPDTQYF. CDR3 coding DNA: TGCGCCAGCAGCCAAGATCCCACGGGGGGCCCAGATACGCAGTATTTT.